One and the same sample provided the 21 T cell receptor beta chains below, sequenced in a study of blood T cells in healthy people across ages. With a J-beta primer mix and a sample-barcoded 5' primer, a second PCR ran about 7 to 12 cycles. Using its own MiXCR run on the 5' RACE reads, TCRdb lists one record per CDR3 protein. The top ten hold approximately 4% of the sample, which has 780,000 or so distinct CDR3 sequences, around 25% seen once. The same data also went into a second study, on T cells of mothers and their children.

Specimen: blood. Receptors were obtained from a boy younger than 18 in good health.

This chain connects TRBV5-1 to TRBJ2-3; tentative D call: TRBD2 (6 bases). The V gene's germline CDR1 is SGHRS and CDR2 YFSETQ. This CDR3 has 14 amino acids. V lost 5 bases to trimming and J lost 6 bases, with 16 bases between them. The CDR3: CASSGQGGLDTQYF. The CDR3 bases are TGCGCCAGCAGTGGGCAGGGAGGTTTGGATACGCAGTATTTT.

The chain is built from TRBV6-5 and TRBJ2-5; TRBD2 matches 13 bases. The germline V gene encodes CDR1 MNHEY and CDR2 SVGAGI. With V trimmed by 3 bases and J by 5 bases, 6 bases remained unmatched. This CDR3 is 16 amino acids long. CDR3 sequence reads: CASSYGTSGVWETQYF. The DNA for the CDR3 is TGTGCCAGCAGTTATGGGACTAGCGGGGTCTGGGAGACCCAGTACTTC.

This clonotype occurred once. A read error may produce the germline difference seen at one junction end. The V gene is TRBV25-1, the J gene TRBJ1-6, with D hard to call. In germline, CDR1 is MGHDK, CDR2 SYGVNS. This CDR3 is built from 15 residues. The CDR3 DNA reads as TGCGCCAGCAATGACCCGAGCTCCTATAATTCACCCCTCCACTTT. It yields the protein CASNDPSSYNSPLHF.

The chain joins TRBV9 to TRBJ1-4; D is unclear. The V end lost 2 bases, the J end lost 6 bases, and 14 bases lay between the germline ends. Germline CDR1 reads SGDLS; CDR2 reads YYNGEE. There are 15 residues in the CDR3. The CDR3 coding sequence is TGTGCCAGCAGCGTTACCGGGCTTGAGGATGAAAAACTGTTTTTT. Residues: CASSVTGLEDEKLFF. The whole variable domain, filled in from reference TRBV9 and TRBJ1-4, reads DSGVTQTPKHLITATGQRVTLRCSPRSGDLSVYWYQQSLDQGLQFLIQYYNGEERAKGNILERFSAQQFPDLHSELNLSSLELGDSALYFCASSVTGLEDEKLFFGSGTQLSVL.

This clonotype was recorded a few times. DNA for the CDR3: TGCAGTGCTCCTATCTCCCCAGGGGAAGGATTCAATCAGCCCCAGCATTTT. Amino acids: CSAPISPGEGFNQPQHF. The chain is built from TRBV20-1 and TRBJ1-5; D is possibly TRBD1 (6 bases). This CDR3 region has 17 residues. Germline V gene lookup returns CDR1 DFQATT and CDR2 SNEGSKA (reference sequence). V was pared by 5 bases and J by 3 bases, with 23 bases between.

This clonotype was picked up a small number of times. The CDR3 end shows no conserved phenylalanine or tryptophan, and so a read error is likely. The genes are TRBV28 and TRBJ1-4; no clear D gene. V shed 3 bases and J shed 8 bases, with 13 bases lying between them. The germline V gene encodes CDR1 MDHEN and CDR2 SYDVKM. This CDR3 has 14 residues. CDR3 in amino acids: CASSLNSMGEKLFL. CDR3 in DNA: TGTGCCAGCAGTTTGAACAGTATGGGAGAAAAACTGTTTCTT.

The sample holds a few counts of this clonotype. V is TRBV7-3 and J is TRBJ2-5, with D possibly TRBD2 on 6 matching bases. The J call may be in error: the DNA end matches TRBJ2-1 better. Germline loops: CDR1 SGHTA, CDR2 FQGTGA. The CDR3 has 16 residues. CDR3 loop: CASSADQAGRINEQFF. DNA of the CDR3: TGTGCCAGCAGCGCCGACCAAGCGGGCAGGATCAATGAGCAGTTCTTC.

This chain uses TRBV6-5 with TRBJ1-5, with D possibly matching TRBD1 (6 bases). This CDR3 spans 15 amino acids. The V gene's germline CDR1 is MNHEY and CDR2 SVGAGI. V lost 2 bases to trimming and J lost 3 bases, with 11 bases between them. The CDR3 loop is CASSYSGGPNQPQHF. As DNA, the CDR3 is TGTGCCAGCAGTTACAGCGGGGGGCCCAATCAGCCCCAGCATTTT.

The chain uses TRBV3-1 and TRBJ1-1; 7 bases line up with TRBD1. Germline lookup yields CDR1 LGHDT and CDR2 YNNKEL (reference sequence). The V gene end was trimmed by 6 bases and the J gene end by 5 bases; junction bases not matched to a gene: 15. The CDR3 extends over 16 amino acids. CDR3 protein: CASSFGTVEWGTEAFF. As DNA, the CDR3 is TGTGCCAGCAGTTTCGGGACAGTTGAGTGGGGTACTGAAGCTTTCTTT. Looking up the rest from reference TRBV3-1 and TRBJ1-1 gives the full variable domain: DTAVSQTPKYLVTQMGNDKSIKCEQNLGHDTMYWYKQDSKKFLKIMFSYNNKELIINETVPNRFSPKSPDKAHLNLHINSLELGDSAVYFCASSFGTVEWGTEAFFGQGTRLTVV.

The genes are TRBV7-3 and TRBJ1-1; D remains unclear. Trimming stripped 1 base from V and 5 bases from J, with 8 bases between. The CDR3 length is 13 residues. The germline gives CDR1 SGHTA, CDR2 FQGTGA. Here the CDR3 reads CASSLMSGTEAFF. The CDR3 nucleotides read TGTGCCAGCAGCTTAATGAGTGGGACTGAAGCTTTCTTT.

In this sample, this clonotype turned up a few times. The rearrangement links TRBV5-1 to TRBJ2-1, with 9 bases identical to TRBD2. The CDR3 extends over 16 amino acids. Germline V gives CDR1 SGHRS, CDR2 YFSETQ. The J segment lost 0 bases and the V segment lost 5 bases, leaving 6 bases of the junction unmatched. CDR3 residues: CASSSGLAFSYNEQFF. The CDR3 coding sequence is TGCGCCAGCAGTTCGGGACTAGCCTTCTCCTACAATGAGCAGTTCTTC.

The V call is TRBV12-3 or TRBV12-4, the J call TRBJ2-1; D gene uncertain. Trimming shortened V by 1 base and J by 2 bases, and 9 bases separated the two germline ends. This CDR3 contains 15 residues. CDR3 nucleotides: TGTGCCAGCAGTTTAGTTGGGGTACCCTACAATGAGCAGTTCTTC. Amino acid sequence: CASSLVGVPYNEQFF.

The gene calls are TRBV6-1 and TRBJ1-4, with a weak D call TRBD1 (6 bases). The CDR3 extends over 17 amino acids. Deletions cut 4 bases from V and 7 bases from J, with 22 bases between. Germline V gene data show CDR1 as MNHNS and CDR2 as SASEGT. The DNA for the CDR3 is TGTGCCAGCAGTGCCCGGGACACGTCCCCGTTGGTTGAAAAACTGTTTTTT. Its protein is CASSARDTSPLVEKLFF.

The table lists this clonotype with a few counts. The chain couples TRBV7-9 to TRBJ2-7, with TRBD2 matching over 9 bases. Losses at the gene ends were 7 bases for V and 6 bases for J; bases not matched to a gene: 4. This CDR3 comprises 12 residues. Germline V gives CDR1 SEHNR, CDR2 FQNEAQ (reference sequence). CDR3 protein: CASNAGGSEQYF. CDR3 DNA: TGTGCCAGCAACGCGGGAGGGTCCGAGCAGTACTTC.

This clonotype was detected a few times. The chain employs TRBV11-1 and TRBJ2-1, with 11 nucleotides matching TRBD2. The CDR3 contains 20 residues. The J segment lost 6 bases and the V segment lost 3 bases, leaving 19 bases of the junction unmatched. Germline CDR1 and CDR2: SGHAT and FQDESV (reference sequence). CDR3 amino acids: CASSFVSSGRASFWGNEQFF. DNA for the CDR3: TGTGCCAGCAGCTTCGTCAGTAGCGGGAGGGCCTCTTTTTGGGGCAATGAGCAGTTCTTC. The full variable domain, in which reference TRBV11-1 and TRBJ2-1 provide the parts outside the CDR3, is EAEVAQSPRYKITEKSQAVAFWCDPISGHATLYWYRQILGQGPELLVQFQDESVVDDSQLPKDRFSAERLKGVDSTLKIQPAELGDSAMYLCASSFVSSGRASFWGNEQFFGPGTRLTVL.

This chain uses TRBV29-1 with TRBJ2-4; no reliable D call. This CDR3 is 13 amino acids long. In germline, CDR1 is SQVTM, CDR2 ANQGSEA. The V and J ends lost 4 bases and 0 bases respectively, with 7 bases between them. CDR3 bases: TGCAGCGTTGTCCCCTTAGCCAAAAACATTCAGTACTTC. Translating it yields CSVVPLAKNIQYF.

This clonotype was detected a few times. This chain uses TRBV5-1 with TRBJ1-2, with 8 bases matching TRBD1. The CDR3 is made up of 16 amino acids. Trimming took 7 bases from V and 6 from J; bases not matched to a gene: 17. Germline lookup yields CDR1 SGHRS and CDR2 YFSETQ. CDR3 DNA sequence: TGCGCCAGCGCCTACTCAGGGGGCGATCTTTTTAATGGCTACACCTTC. This sequence encodes CASAYSGGDLFNGYTF.

The gene calls are TRBV7-2 and TRBJ2-5; TRBD1 agrees at 10 bases. Germline trimming cut 1 base from V and 11 bases from J; bases unmatched to any gene: 7. The CDR3 is 14 residues long. Per the germline V gene, CDR1 is SGHTA and CDR2 is FQGNSA. The CDR3 DNA is TGTGCCAGCAGCTTAGGACAGGGGGCCTACGGGCAGTACTTC. It is translated as CASSLGQGAYGQYF.

The chain has TRBV5-1 and TRBJ2-4, with a possible D match to TRBD1 (5 bases). Looked up from germline, CDR1 is SGHRS and CDR2 is YFSETQ. Trimming shortened V by 0 bases and J by 3 bases, and 10 bases separated the two germline ends. The CDR3 loop spans 15 amino acids. DNA for the CDR3: TGCGCCAGCAGCTTGGAGGGGTCGGGCAAAAACATTCAGTACTTC. This translates into CASSLEGSGKNIQYF.

In its sample, this clonotype was seen a few times. The chain links TRBV7-9 to TRBJ2-5, with TRBD1 as a possible D gene (5 bases). V shed 0 bases and J shed 5 bases, with 10 bases lying between them. CDR3 size: 14 residues. Germline V gene data show CDR1 as SEHNR and CDR2 as FQNEAQ (reference sequence). The CDR3 loop reads CASSLAGPGETQYF. CDR3 DNA: TGTGCCAGCAGCTTAGCGGGGCCAGGGGAGACCCAGTACTTC.

V is TRBV11-2 and J is TRBJ2-1; maybe TRBD1 (5 bases). The DNA end lines up better with TRBJ2-5; the J call may be wrong. Germline V CDR1 and CDR2: SGHAT, FQNNGV. The CDR3 contains 15 residues. CDR3 residues: CASSSFSGSWETQYF. In DNA, the CDR3 is TGTGCCAGCAGCTCCTTCTCAGGGTCCTGGGAGACCCAGTACTTC.